This T cell receptor beta chain was identified during a study of preoperative IRX-2 immunotherapy in early breast cancer. Assay used: immunoSEQ multiplex PCR; TCRdb lists only in-frame clones, some missing. The sample has around 62,000 clones, approximately 94% seen once. Specified treatment: preoperative locoregional IRX-2 cytokine immunotherapy. Patients received preoperative, locoregional IRX-2 cytokine immunotherapy in a phase Ib study. The CDR3 totals 16 residues. Trimming took off 4 bases at V and 4 bases at J, with 20 bases between the two ends. The germline CDR1 and CDR2 sequences are MNHNS and SASEGT.

Sample acquisition took place from a patient treated with IRX-2 immunotherapy. This chain uses TRBV6-1 with TRBJ2-7; D gene uncertain. The TCR originated in a human donor with breast cancer. DNA for the CDR3: TGTGCCAGCAGTGGAGCGCCCCGGACCTGGCAGTACGAGCAGTACTTC. Its translation: CASSGAPRTWQYEQYF.